This T cell receptor beta chain came from a study of sequential checkpoint blockade in melanoma. Background on the study: Each arm's sequence ended with maintenance nivolumab.

Sample treatment: randomized to nivolumab then ipilimumab (arm A) or the reverse (arm B). From thawed PBMCs, live CD3+CD8+ cells negative for CD19 and CD56 were sorted. Libraries were prepared by immunoSEQ multiplex PCR; TCRdb keeps only in-frame clonotypes and omits some of them. This table holds some 19,000 clones, about 75% found once. With 0 bases removed from V and 0 bases from J, the gap between germline ends came to 8 bases. CDR3 length: 15 amino acids. In germline, CDR1 is SGHNT, CDR2 YYREEE (reference sequence). The rearrangement links TRBV5-4 to TRBJ2-3; D not certain. The sequence came from a human donor with melanoma. Here the sequenced sample was CD8+ T cells sorted from blood (inferred from file names), taken from a patient given nivolumab and ipilimumab in sequence. The CDR3 is CASSLVAVSTDTQYF. As DNA, the CDR3 is TGTGCCAGCAGCTTGGTGGCGGTTAGCACAGATACGCAGTATTTT.